This T cell receptor beta chain originates from a study of blood T cells in healthy people across ages. For the second PCR, which ran for 7 to 11 cycles, a sample-barcoded 5' primer and a J-beta primer mix were used. TCRdb reprocessed the 5' RACE reads with MiXCR, giving one entry per CDR3 protein. Of about 700,000 distinct CDR3 sequences listed, about 32% are singletons. V was clipped by 6 bases and J by 3 bases; unmatched bases: 10. The CDR3 is 15 residues long. CDR1 and CDR2 from the germline V gene are MNHEY and SVGAGI. This clonotype was detected ten times or more. Specimen: blood. The receptor comes from a woman over 75 in good health. This chain joins TRBV6-5 and TRBJ2-7, with TRBD2 matching 8 bases. The CDR3 DNA reads TGTGCCAGCAGCCCGGGGAGCGGGGGTTTCTACGAGCAGTACTTC. This sequence encodes CASSPGSGGFYEQYF.